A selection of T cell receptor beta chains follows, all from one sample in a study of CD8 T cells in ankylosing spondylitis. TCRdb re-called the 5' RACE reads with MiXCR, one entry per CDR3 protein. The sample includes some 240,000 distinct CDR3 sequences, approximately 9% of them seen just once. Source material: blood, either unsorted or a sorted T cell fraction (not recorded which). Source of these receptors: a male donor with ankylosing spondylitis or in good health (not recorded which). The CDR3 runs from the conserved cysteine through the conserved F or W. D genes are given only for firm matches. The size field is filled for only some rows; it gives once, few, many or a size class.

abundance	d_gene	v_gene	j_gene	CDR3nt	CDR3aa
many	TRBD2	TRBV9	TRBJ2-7	TGTGCCAGCAGCGTCGGGACTAGCGGTCCCTACGAGCAGTACTTC	CASSVGTSGPYEQYF
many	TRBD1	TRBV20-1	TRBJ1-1	TGCAGTGCTAGAGAAGAACAGGGGGACACTGAAGCTTTCTTT	CSAREEQGDTEAFF
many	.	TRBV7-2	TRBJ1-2	TGTGCCAGCAGCTTAACAGGGTCGATGGATGGCTACACCTTC	CASSLTGSMDGYTF
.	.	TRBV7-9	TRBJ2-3	TGTGCCAGCAGCTCCCCCGGGACCCTCACCTTAGGGCAGTATTTT	CASSSPGTLTLGQYF
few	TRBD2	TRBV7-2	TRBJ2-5	TGTGCCAGCAGCTTAAGATCGAGCGGGGGGGGAGAGACCCAGTACTTC	CASSLRSSGGGETQYF
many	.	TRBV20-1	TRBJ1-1	TGCAGTGCCAGTGGTCTGGGTGAAGCTTTCTTT	CSASGLGEAFF
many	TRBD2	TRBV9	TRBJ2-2	TGTGCCAGCAGCATCAGCGGGGAATCCGGGGAGCTGTTTTTT	CASSISGESGELFF
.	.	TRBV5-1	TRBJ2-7	TGCGCCAGCAGCCCCGTTCTGGACGGCTACGAGCAGTACTTC	CASSPVLDGYEQYF
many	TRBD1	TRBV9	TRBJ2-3	TGTGCCAGCAGCGCAGGGGACAGGGGGACAGATACGCAGTATTTT	CASSAGDRGTDTQYF
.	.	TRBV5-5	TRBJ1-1	TGTGCCAGCAGCTTGGCCGCGGGTCGACAGCTGAACACTGAAGCTTTCTTT	CASSLAAGRQLNTEAFF
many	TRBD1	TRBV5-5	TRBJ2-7	TGTGCCAGCAGCTTGAGGGACAGGTCAGACTACGAGCAGTACTTC	CASSLRDRSDYEQYF
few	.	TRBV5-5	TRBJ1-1	TGTGCCAGCAGCTCCCGGGCCTCGACCAGGAACACTGAAGCTTTCTTT	CASSSRASTRNTEAFF
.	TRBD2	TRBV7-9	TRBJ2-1	TGTGCCAGCAGCTCCTCTTTAGCGGGCGAGCCGAATGAGCAGTTCTTC	CASSSSLAGEPNEQFF
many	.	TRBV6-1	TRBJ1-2	TGTGCCAGCAGTATCCAGGGTGGAGGGTCTGGCTACACCTTC	CASSIQGGGSGYTF
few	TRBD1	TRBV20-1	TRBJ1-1	TGCAGTGCTAGAAAAGGGACAGGGAAGTATACTGAAGCTTTCTTT	CSARKGTGKYTEAFF
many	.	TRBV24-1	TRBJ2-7	TGTGCCACCAGTGATTCCAAACCGCGGCGGGACGAGCAGTACTTC	CATSDSKPRRDEQYF
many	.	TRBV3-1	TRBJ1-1	TGTGCCAGCAGCCAAGGGGGTAATCGCGGGGCTTTCTTT	CASSQGGNRGAFF
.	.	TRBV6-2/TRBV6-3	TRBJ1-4	TGTGCCAGCAGTCCTGCAGGTTGGGAAAATGAAAAACTGTTTTTT	CASSPAGWENEKLFF
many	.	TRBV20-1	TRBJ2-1	TGCAGTGCTAGAGATGACCTGGTCCACAATGAGCAGTTCTTC	CSARDDLVHNEQFF
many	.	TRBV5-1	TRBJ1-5	TGCGCCAGCAGCTTGGTTCCTAGCAATCAGCCCCAGCATTTT	CASSLVPSNQPQHF
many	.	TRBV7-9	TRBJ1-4	TGTGCCAGCAGCCAGGCGGGGGCCGGGAATGAAAAACTGTTTTTT	CASSQAGAGNEKLFF
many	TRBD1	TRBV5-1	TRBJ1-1	TGCGCCAGCAGTTTATACAGGGGGAACACTGAAGCTTTCTTT	CASSLYRGNTEAFF